This T cell receptor (beta chain) was profiled in a study of regulatory T cells in long-lasting Graves disease. Study-wide findings and caveats: No thyroid tissue was studied; the work used peripheral blood only.

About this clonotype itself: Its antigen remains unidentified. It may be a read error: a sequence one base away is much more abundant.

V lost 7 bases to trimming and J lost 3 bases, with 12 bases between them. The CDR3 sequence is 13 residues long. From germline, CDR1 is SGHNT and CDR2 YENEEA. iRepertoire HTBI primers and Arm-PCR of CDR3 regions built TCR beta libraries. TCRdb itself ran the multiplex PCR reads through MiXCR, one entry per CDR3 protein. Of about 530,000 distinct CDR3 sequences listed, about 15% are singletons. Time point reported: newly diagnosed GD, antithyroid drugs for less than 3 months. RNA from PBMCs was the source of the TCR library. This sample also appeared in a second study, on T cells in Graves' hyperthyroidism and ophthalmopathy. That publication notes: HTBI primers were used for first-round RT-PCR of the TCR CDR3.

Source: peripheral blood mononuclear cells (PBMCs), taken at new diagnosis, from a patient treated with antithyroid drugs. This rearrangement joins TRBV11-3 to TRBJ1-1; the D is unclear. The TCR originated in a woman between 40 and 65 years old with Graves disease. The DNA of the CDR3 is TGTGCCAGCAACTCGATGCGGGACACTGAAGCTTTCTTT. It translates to CASNSMRDTEAFF.